Sequencing of this T cell receptor beta chain was carried out in a study of shared clonotypes between healthy human individuals. About the study: CD4 naive and memory got three plates each, CD8 naive two, CD8 memory one. Study-wide findings and caveats: Sorted-subset sequencing was shown by rarefaction to be incomplete despite large depth.

The germline V gene encodes CDR1 SGHTA and CDR2 FQGNSA. The CDR3 sequence is 18 residues long. Trimming at V came to 5 bases and at J to 0 bases, leaving 12 bases not matched to a gene. Generated by immunoSEQ multiplex PCR, the TCRdb table keeps only in-frame clones and is missing some. The sample holds around 1,900,000 clones, 93% seen once. This clone was found once. As yet, its antigen is unknown. CD8 cells classed as naive were CD45RO-negative and positively selected for CCR7, excluding terminally differentiated effector memory CD45RA+ cells. The rearrangement links TRBV7-2 to TRBJ2-3; 9 bases agree with TRBD1. This TCR was recovered from a man in his late teens or twenties in good health. Some clones in this sample may be carry-over from other donors' samples. Material: naive CD8+ T cells from PBMCs. CDR3 bases: TGTGCCAGCAGCACAACAGGGGGCGTGGTAGCGAGCACAGATACGCAGTATTTT. The encoded protein is CASSTTGGVVASTDTQYF.